This is a list of T cell receptor beta chains from one sample in a study of cytomegalovirus exposure and HLA in healthy donors. Using immunoSEQ multiplex PCR, the repertoire was profiled, and TCRdb retains in-frame clones only, with some absent. This sample's table reports roughly 150,000 clones. The sample taken for sequencing was PBMCs. These receptors were collected from a woman in her 50s in good health and CMV-seronegative. The CDR3 runs from the conserved cysteine through the conserved F or W. A D gene is named only where the DNA matches it firmly.

v_call: TRBV6-1
j_call: TRBJ1-2
d_call: NA
cdr3_nt: TGTGCCAGCAGTGAAGAGGGGAGGTATGGCTACACCTTC
cdr3_aa: CASSEEGRYGYTF

v_call: TRBV5-4
j_call: TRBJ2-7
d_call: NA
cdr3_nt: TGTGCCAGCAGCCAGGACTCGGAGCAGTACTTC
cdr3_aa: CASSQDSEQYF

v_call: TRBV30
j_call: TRBJ2-3
d_call: NA
cdr3_nt: TGTGCCTGGAGCCTCGGACGGACAGATTACACAGATACGCAGTATTTT
cdr3_aa: CAWSLGRTDYTDTQYF

v_call: TRBV6-5
j_call: TRBJ1-4
d_call: TRBD1
cdr3_nt: TGTGCCAGCACAGGACAGGGTGGTGAAAAACTGTTTTTT
cdr3_aa: CASTGQGGEKLFF

v_call: TRBV28
j_call: TRBJ2-7
d_call: TRBD1
cdr3_nt: TGTGCCAGCAGGAGGACAGGGGCTACCTACGAGCAGTACTTC
cdr3_aa: CASRRTGATYEQYF

v_call: TRBV9
j_call: TRBJ2-1
d_call: NA
cdr3_nt: TGTGCCAGCAGCGTAGCGGATAGGTCGGGTCGGCAGTTCTTC
cdr3_aa: CASSVADRSGRQFF

v_call: TRBV6-6
j_call: TRBJ1-6
d_call: TRBD1
cdr3_nt: TGTGCCAGCAGTTACGGGACAGGGACAGATTCACCCCTCCACTTT
cdr3_aa: CASSYGTGTDSPLHF

v_call: TRBV11-1
j_call: TRBJ2-5
d_call: TRBD2
cdr3_nt: TGTGCCAGCAGCTTCCCGGTGGCTAGCGGGGGGCCCGGGGGGGAGACCCAGTACTTC
cdr3_aa: CASSFPVASGGPGGETQYF

v_call: TRBV6-5
j_call: TRBJ2-1
d_call: TRBD2
cdr3_nt: TGTGCCAGCAGTTACGGGGGAGCGGGAGTTAATGAGCAGTTCTTC
cdr3_aa: CASSYGGAGVNEQFF

v_call: TRBV7-2
j_call: TRBJ1-2
d_call: NA
cdr3_nt: TGTGCCAGCAGCCCTGCTCCAGGGCTGACCTATGGCTACACCTTC
cdr3_aa: CASSPAPGLTYGYTF

v_call: TRBV7-6
j_call: TRBJ2-7
d_call: TRBD2
cdr3_nt: TGTGCCAGCAGCTTAGCGGGCGGGAGCCACTCCTACGAGCAGTACTTC
cdr3_aa: CASSLAGGSHSYEQYF

v_call: TRBV7-2
j_call: TRBJ2-7
d_call: TRBD2
cdr3_nt: TGTGCCAGCAGCGACCGGACTAGCGGGGGTGCTCGCTCCTACGAGCAGTACTTC
cdr3_aa: CASSDRTSGGARSYEQYF

v_call: TRBV5-1
j_call: TRBJ1-5
d_call: TRBD1
cdr3_nt: TGCGCCAGCAGCCCAGGACAGGCAGGTCAGCCCCAGCATTTT
cdr3_aa: CASSPGQAGQPQHF

v_call: TRBV9
j_call: TRBJ1-1
d_call: NA
cdr3_nt: TGTGCCAGCAGCGTAGCGGGGAACACTGAAGCTTTCTTT
cdr3_aa: CASSVAGNTEAFF

v_call: TRBV5-1
j_call: TRBJ2-2
d_call: NA
cdr3_nt: TGCGCCAGCAGCTTGATACAGTTGAACACCGGGGAGCTGTTTTTT
cdr3_aa: CASSLIQLNTGELFF

v_call: TRBV6-6
j_call: TRBJ2-5
d_call: NA
cdr3_nt: TGTGCCAGCAGTAGCCGGGGGTCCCAGTACTTC
cdr3_aa: CASSSRGSQYF

v_call: TRBV30
j_call: TRBJ1-2
d_call: NA
cdr3_nt: TGTGCCTGGAGTATGGGTACAGCAAGAGATAACTATGGCTACACCTTC
cdr3_aa: CAWSMGTARDNYGYTF